This T cell receptor beta chain was identified during a study of blood T cell repertoires in COVID-19. For the study at large: T cells, B-cell-depleted T cells, or PBMCs supplied cDNA or gDNA.

V lost 3 bases to trimming and J lost 7 bases; unmatched junction nucleotides: 12. This CDR3 is 17 amino acids long. Germline values: CDR1 SGHDT, CDR2 YYEEEE. Method: immunoSEQ multiplex PCR; TCRdb's copy keeps in-frame clones and lacks some. Among about 150,000 clones listed, over 70% were seen once. The source material was peripheral blood. This TCR came from an older woman with acute or convalescent COVID-19. The V gene is TRBV5-6, the J gene TRBJ1-4, with TRBD1 matching over 10 bases. The CDR3 spells CASSSPGQGSRSEKLFF. The CDR3 bases are TGTGCCAGCAGCTCGCCGGGACAGGGGTCGCGAAGTGAAAAACTGTTTTTT.